This T cell receptor beta chain appears in the sequencing data of a study of OX40 agonist ivuxolimab in advanced cancers. Study-level background: The costimulatory receptor OX40 (CD134) was targeted by ivuxolimab, a fully human IgG2 agonistic monoclonal antibody. Intravenous ivuxolimab was administered to patients every 2 weeks at six dose levels: 0.01, 0.1, 0.3, 1.5, 3 and 10 mg/kg. Of the roughly 54 dose-escalation patients, hepatocellular carcinoma was present in 19, melanoma in some 15, renal cell carcinoma in 9 and head and neck cancer in 9. In the dose-escalation cohort, around four fifths of patients were male, and the mean age was about 55 years, with a range of about 23 to 85. Prior anti-PD-1, anti-PD-L1 or anti-CTLA-4 therapy was permitted, and 40% to 50% of dose-escalation patients had received checkpoint inhibitors. Three dose-escalation patients achieved partial responses, one with hepatocellular carcinoma and two with cutaneous melanoma. The point of sequencing TCRbeta in the periphery was to test whether ivuxolimab changed TCR sequence diversity and drove clonal T-cell expansion. The paper describes the monotherapy dose-escalation part (N of about 52 patients) of the phase I trial of ivuxolimab.

On this clone: Its binding antigen is unknown. Within one base of it there is no much larger clone, and no base qualities were kept.

Patients with a history of autoimmune disease or receiving systemic immunosuppression were excluded from the trial. Peripheral blood for TCR sequencing was drawn from every dose cohort at baseline, at cycle 4 day 1 and at cycle 7 day 1. Samples came from an open-label, multicenter, first-in-human phase I dose-escalation trial of ivuxolimab. Adults with locally advanced or metastatic melanoma, renal cell carcinoma, hepatocellular carcinoma or head and neck squamous cell carcinoma were enrolled in the trial. Before TCR sequencing, CD4+ and CD8+ T cells were separately sorted from peripheral blood. Genomic DNA was extracted from sorted cells for sequencing of the TCRbeta CDR3 region. TCRbeta CDR3 regions were sequenced using the immunoSEQ Assay. TCRdb took over this immuneACCESS table, retaining in-frame rearrangements with V and J assigned. Such tables are incomplete; in checked studies, under half of the missing clones stem from an unresolved V gene, and the remainder is unexplained. The sample table contains 50,000 to 85,000 clones; only one count was recorded for roughly 87% of them. The biggest ten clones account for about 2.3% of the sample.

Broader findings and caveats from the paper: The antigen specificity of the peripheral T cells that underwent clonal expansion was not determined. Clonal expansion of both CD4+ and CD8+ blood T cells was observed from baseline to week 6 at doses 0.1 to 3.0 mg/kg. After ivuxolimab, expanded clones were on average more numerous among CD8+ T cells than among CD4+ T cells. Low levels of normalized T-cell clonal expansion were also seen in some patients who did not respond. In partial responders in the 0.1-3.0 mg/kg groups, normalized peripheral clonal expansion was found to be among the lowest, especially among CD8+ T cells.

The germline V gene specifies SGHTA as CDR1 and FQGNSA as CDR2. The V and J ends are trimmed by 5 bases and 8 bases, leaving 15 bases between them. From the cysteine up to the phenylalanine, the CDR3 has a length of 13 residues. Of all the DNA, just the CDR3 is kept, 39 bases in frame from base 1. The V gene is TRBV7-2 and the J gene is TRBJ1-2; the D gene cannot be named for sure. The sequencing here drew on CD4+ or CD8+ T cells sorted from blood, taken in a trial of the OX40 agonist ivuxolimab. This sequence was found in an adult with an advanced solid tumor such as melanoma, head and neck, liver or kidney cancer. The DNA reads TGTGCCAGCAGCCTCGAAGGCGAAAACGGCTACACCTTC. This translates into CASSLEGENGYTF.